Sequencing of this T cell receptor beta chain was carried out in a study of Ad26.COV2.S vaccination and SARS-CoV-2 variants. The trim removed 5 bases at V and 5 bases at J, leaving 4 bases unmatched. CDR1 is MDHEN and CDR2 is SYDVKM in the germline V gene. This CDR3 has 15 residues. The protocol was immunoSEQ multiplex PCR, while the TCRdb copy is restricted to in-frame clones and leaves out a portion. The table lists 400,000 to 450,000 clones, over 75% of them singletons. Specified treatment: some 20 received Ad26.COV2.S at low or high dose, single or two shots; five or six received placebo; per-sample allocation not given. Sample collection was performed on day 63 after the first vaccine or placebo injection. This adult donor, from Boston, was 18-55 years old.

The chain joins TRBV28 to TRBJ2-5; 14 bases agree with TRBD2. The sequence came from a person aged 18-60 years who received the Ad26.COV2.S COVID-19 vaccine or a placebo. Material: peripheral blood, obtained in a trial of Ad26.COV2.S vaccine versus placebo. CDR3 DNA sequence: TGTGCCAGCAGTCTTAGGACTAGCGGGGGGGAGACCCAGTACTTC. Amino acids: CASSLRTSGGETQYF.